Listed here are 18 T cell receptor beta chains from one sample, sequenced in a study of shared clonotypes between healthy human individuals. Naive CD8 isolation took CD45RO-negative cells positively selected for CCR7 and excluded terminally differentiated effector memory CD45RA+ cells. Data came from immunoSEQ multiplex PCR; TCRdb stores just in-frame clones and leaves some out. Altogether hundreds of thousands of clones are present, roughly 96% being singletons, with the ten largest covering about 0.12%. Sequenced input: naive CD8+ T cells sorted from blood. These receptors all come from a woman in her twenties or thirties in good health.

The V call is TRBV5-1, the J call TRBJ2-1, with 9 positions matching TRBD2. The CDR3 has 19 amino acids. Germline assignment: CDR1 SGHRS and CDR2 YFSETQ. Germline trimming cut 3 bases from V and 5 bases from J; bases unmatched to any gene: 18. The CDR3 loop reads CASSWGAGTSRGGHNEQFF. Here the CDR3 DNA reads TGCGCCAGCAGCTGGGGAGCCGGGACTAGCAGAGGGGGGCACAATGAGCAGTTCTTC.

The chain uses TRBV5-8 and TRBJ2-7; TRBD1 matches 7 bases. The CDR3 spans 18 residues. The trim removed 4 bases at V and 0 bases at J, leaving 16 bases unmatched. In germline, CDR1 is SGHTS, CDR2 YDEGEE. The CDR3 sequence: CASSLDRAFEQNSYEQYF. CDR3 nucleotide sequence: TGTGCCAGCAGCCTCGACAGGGCGTTTGAACAGAACTCCTACGAGCAGTACTTC.

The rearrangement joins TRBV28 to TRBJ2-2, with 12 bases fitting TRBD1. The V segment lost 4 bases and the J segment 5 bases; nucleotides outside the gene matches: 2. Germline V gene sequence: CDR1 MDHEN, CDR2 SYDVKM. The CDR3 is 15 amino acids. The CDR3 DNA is TGTGCCAGCAGTTGGGACAGGGGGCCAACCGGGGAGCTGTTTTTT. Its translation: CASSWDRGPTGELFF.

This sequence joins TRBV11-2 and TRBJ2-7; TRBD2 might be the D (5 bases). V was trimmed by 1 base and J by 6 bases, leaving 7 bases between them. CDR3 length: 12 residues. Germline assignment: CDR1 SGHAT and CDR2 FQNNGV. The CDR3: CASSLAAGEQYF. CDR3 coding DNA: TGTGCCAGCAGCTTAGCGGCGGGCGAGCAGTACTTC.

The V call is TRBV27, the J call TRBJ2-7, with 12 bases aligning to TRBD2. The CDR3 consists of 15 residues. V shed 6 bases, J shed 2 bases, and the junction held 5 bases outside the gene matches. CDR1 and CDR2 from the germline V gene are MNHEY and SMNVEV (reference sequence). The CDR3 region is CASRPTSGRPYEQYF. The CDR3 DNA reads TGTGCCAGCAGACCAACTAGCGGGAGGCCCTACGAGCAGTACTTC.

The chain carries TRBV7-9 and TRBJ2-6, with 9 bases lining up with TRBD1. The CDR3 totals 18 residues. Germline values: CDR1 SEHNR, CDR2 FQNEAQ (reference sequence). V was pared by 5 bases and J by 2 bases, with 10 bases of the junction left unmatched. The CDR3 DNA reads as TGTGCCAGCAGCCCCCTTGGGACAGGGATCACTGGGGCCAACGTCCTGACTTTC. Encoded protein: CASSPLGTGITGANVLTF.

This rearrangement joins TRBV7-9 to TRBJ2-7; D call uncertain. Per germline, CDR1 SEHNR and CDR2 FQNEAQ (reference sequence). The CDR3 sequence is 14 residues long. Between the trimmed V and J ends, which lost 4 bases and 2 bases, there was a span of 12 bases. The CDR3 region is CASSSVLRAYEQYF. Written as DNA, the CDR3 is TGTGCCAGCAGCTCCGTACTGAGAGCCTACGAGCAGTACTTC.

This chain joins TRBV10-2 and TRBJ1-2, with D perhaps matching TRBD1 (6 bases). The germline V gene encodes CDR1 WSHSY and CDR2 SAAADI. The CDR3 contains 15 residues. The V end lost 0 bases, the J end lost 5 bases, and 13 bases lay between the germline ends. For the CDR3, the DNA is TGCGCCAGCAGTGAGTCGGGGGCCAGGAGGTATGGCTACACCTTC. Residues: CASSESGARRYGYTF.

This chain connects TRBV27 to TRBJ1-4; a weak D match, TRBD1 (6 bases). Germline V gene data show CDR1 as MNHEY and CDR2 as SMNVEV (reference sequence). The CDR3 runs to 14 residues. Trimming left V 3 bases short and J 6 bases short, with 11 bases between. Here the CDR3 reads CASSFRGAYEKLFF. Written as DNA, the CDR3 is TGTGCCAGCAGTTTTCGGGGGGCTTATGAAAAACTGTTTTTT.

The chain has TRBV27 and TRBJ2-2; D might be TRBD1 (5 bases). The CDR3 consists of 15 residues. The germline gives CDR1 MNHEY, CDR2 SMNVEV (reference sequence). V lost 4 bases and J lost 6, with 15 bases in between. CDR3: CASSYFDSPSGELFF. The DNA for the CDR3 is TGTGCCAGCAGTTATTTTGACAGCCCGTCCGGGGAGCTGTTTTTT.

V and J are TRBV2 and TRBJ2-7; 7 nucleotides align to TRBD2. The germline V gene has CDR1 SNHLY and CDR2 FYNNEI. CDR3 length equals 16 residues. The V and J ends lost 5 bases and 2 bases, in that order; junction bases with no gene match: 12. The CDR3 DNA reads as TGTGCCAGCAGTAGTAGGGACGGCGGGAGTCCCTACGAGCAGTACTTC. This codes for CASSSRDGGSPYEQYF.

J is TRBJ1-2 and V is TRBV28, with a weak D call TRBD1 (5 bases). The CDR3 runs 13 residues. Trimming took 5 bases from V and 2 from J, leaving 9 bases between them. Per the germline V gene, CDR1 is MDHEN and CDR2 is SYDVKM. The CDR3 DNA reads TGTGCCAGCAGTGACAGAGACAACTATGGCTACACCTTC. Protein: CASSDRDNYGYTF.

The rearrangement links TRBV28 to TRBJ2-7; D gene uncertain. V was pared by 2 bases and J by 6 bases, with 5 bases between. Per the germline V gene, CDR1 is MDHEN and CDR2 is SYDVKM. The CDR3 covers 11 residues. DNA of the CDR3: TGTGCCAGCAGTTTAGGGTTCGAGCAGTACTTC. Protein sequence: CASSLGFEQYF.

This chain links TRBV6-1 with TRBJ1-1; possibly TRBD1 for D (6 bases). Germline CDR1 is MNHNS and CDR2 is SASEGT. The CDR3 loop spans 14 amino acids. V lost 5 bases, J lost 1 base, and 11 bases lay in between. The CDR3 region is CASSPGTTNTEAFF. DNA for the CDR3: TGTGCCAGCAGTCCCGGGACAACGAACACTGAAGCTTTCTTT.

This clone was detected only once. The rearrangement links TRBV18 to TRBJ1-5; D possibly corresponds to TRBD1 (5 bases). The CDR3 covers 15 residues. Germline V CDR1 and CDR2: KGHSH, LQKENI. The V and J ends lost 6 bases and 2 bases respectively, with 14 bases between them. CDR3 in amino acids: CASSNSEGRNQPQHF. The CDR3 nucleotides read TGTGCCAGCTCCAACTCGGAGGGGCGCAATCAGCCCCAGCATTTT.

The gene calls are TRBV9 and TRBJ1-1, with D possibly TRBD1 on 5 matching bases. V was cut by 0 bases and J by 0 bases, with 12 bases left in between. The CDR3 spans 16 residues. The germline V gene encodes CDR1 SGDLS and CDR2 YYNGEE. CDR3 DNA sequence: TGTGCCAGCAGCGTAGAGGGGCTCGGTATGAACACTGAAGCTTTCTTT. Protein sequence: CASSVEGLGMNTEAFF.

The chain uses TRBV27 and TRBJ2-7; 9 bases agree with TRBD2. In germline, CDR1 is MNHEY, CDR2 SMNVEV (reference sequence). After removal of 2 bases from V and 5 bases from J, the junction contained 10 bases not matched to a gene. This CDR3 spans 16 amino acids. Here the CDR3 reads CASSLSSGTSRHEQYF. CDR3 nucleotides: TGTGCCAGCAGTTTAAGTTCAGGGACTAGCCGTCACGAGCAGTACTTC.

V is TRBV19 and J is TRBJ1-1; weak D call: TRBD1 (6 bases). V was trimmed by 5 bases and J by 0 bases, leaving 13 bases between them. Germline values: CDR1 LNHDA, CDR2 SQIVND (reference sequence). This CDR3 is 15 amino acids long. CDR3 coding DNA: TGTGCCAGTAGTTTCGCCGGGGGCCTGAACACTGAAGCTTTCTTT. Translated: CASSFAGGLNTEAFF.